This T cell receptor beta chain is drawn from a study of technical replicates of blood from a few donors. Repertoires were generated with immunoSEQ multiplex PCR, while TCRdb's copy carries only in-frame clones and drops some. Among around 85,000 clones listed, approximately 94% were seen once. The CDR3 covers 19 residues. Germline values: CDR1 SGDLS, CDR2 YYNGEE. Unmatched junction bases numbered 14, after V lost 4 bases and J lost 0 bases. This TCR was sampled from a human donor in good health. This chain connects TRBV9 to TRBJ2-3, with 10 bases identical to TRBD2. Sequencing used T cells isolated from PBMCs. The CDR3 coding sequence is TGTGCCAGCAGCCTGATAGCGGGAGGCTTAACTCCTAGCACAGATACGCAGTATTTT. This translates into CASSLIAGGLTPSTDTQYF.